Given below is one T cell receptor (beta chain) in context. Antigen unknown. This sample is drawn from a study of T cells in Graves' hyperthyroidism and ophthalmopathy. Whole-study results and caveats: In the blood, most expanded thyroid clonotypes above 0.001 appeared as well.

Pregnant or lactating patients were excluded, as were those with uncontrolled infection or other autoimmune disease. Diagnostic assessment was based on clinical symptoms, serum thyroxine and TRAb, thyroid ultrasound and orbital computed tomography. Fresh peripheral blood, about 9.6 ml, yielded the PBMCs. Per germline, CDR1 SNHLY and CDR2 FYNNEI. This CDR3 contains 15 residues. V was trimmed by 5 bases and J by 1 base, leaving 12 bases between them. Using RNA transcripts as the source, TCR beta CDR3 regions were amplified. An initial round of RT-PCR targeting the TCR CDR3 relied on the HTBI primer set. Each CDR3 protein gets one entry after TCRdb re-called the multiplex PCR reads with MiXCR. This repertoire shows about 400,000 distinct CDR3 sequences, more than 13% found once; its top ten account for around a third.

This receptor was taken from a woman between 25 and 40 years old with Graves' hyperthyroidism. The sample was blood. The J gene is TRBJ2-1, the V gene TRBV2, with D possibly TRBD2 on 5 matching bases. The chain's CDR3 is CASSRTVLSYNEQFF. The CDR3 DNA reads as TGTGCCAGCAGTCGGACTGTTTTATCCTACAATGAGCAGTTCTTC. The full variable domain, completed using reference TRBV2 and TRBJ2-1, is EPEVTQTPSHQVTQMGQEVILRCVPISNHLYFYWYRQILGQKVEFLVSFYNNEISEKSEIFDDQFSVERPDGSNFTLKIRSTKLEDSAMYFCASSRTVLSYNEQFFGPGTRLTVL.